Listed below are T cell receptor beta chains from one sample, sequenced in a study of regulatory T cells in long-lasting Graves disease. From the multiplex PCR reads, TCRdb called clonotypes with MiXCR, one entry per CDR3 protein. The sample includes hundreds of thousands of distinct CDR3 sequences, 30% of them seen just once. The specimen comprised peripheral blood mononuclear cells (PBMCs), sampled when the disease was refractory, from a patient treated with antithyroid drugs. The origin of the receptors is a female donor with Graves disease. CDR3s include the opening cysteine and the closing phenylalanine or tryptophan. D genes are given only for firm matches. Some rows mark clone size as missing; the rest say once, few, many or name a class of expanded clone.

cdr3_aa cdr3_nt d_call j_call v_call clone_size
CASSYWHPYSNQPQHF TGTGCCAGCAGTTATTGGCATCCATATAGCAATCAGCCCCAGCATTTT NA TRBJ1-5 TRBV6-1 NA
CASSIWGRQEDNQPQHF TGTGCCAGTAGTATTTGGGGGAGGCAGGAAGACAATCAGCCCCAGCATTTT NA TRBJ1-5 TRBV19 NA
CASSLLCPTNEKLFF TGTGCCAGCAGTCTCCTGTGTCCAACTAATGAAAAACTGTTTTTT NA TRBJ1-4 TRBV27 few
CASSSLTSGNTYEQYF TGTGCCAGCAGTTCGTTGACTAGCGGGAACACCTACGAGCAGTACTTC TRBD2 TRBJ2-7 TRBV12-3/TRBV12-4 many
CASSTTSGIYEQYF TGCGCCAGCTCCACCACTAGCGGGATCTACGAGCAGTACTTC TRBD2 TRBJ2-7 TRBV10-2 NA
CASSLESASYEQYF TGTGCCAGCAGTTTAGAATCAGCGAGCTACGAGCAGTACTTC NA TRBJ2-7 TRBV27 few
CSAYGINYGYTF TGCAGTGCTTACGGGATTAACTATGGCTACACCTTC NA TRBJ1-2 TRBV20-1 few
CASSQGTGSYGYTF TGTGCCAGCAGCCAAGGGACAGGAAGCTATGGCTACACCTTC TRBD1 TRBJ1-2 TRBV7-3 few
CASSLTPHNEKLFF TGTGCCAGCAGTTTGACTCCTCATAATGAAAAACTGTTTTTT NA TRBJ1-4 TRBV28 NA
CASSQGGQGGANYGYTF TGTGCCAGCAGCCAAGGAGGACAGGGGGGAGCTAACTATGGCTACACCTTC TRBD1 TRBJ1-2 TRBV6-1 many
CASTIDSSYNEQFF TGTGCCAGCACAATCGACAGCTCCTACAATGAGCAGTTCTTC NA TRBJ2-1 TRBV2 NA
CANSLGGTEAFF TGTGCCAACTCCTTGGGGGGCACTGAAGCTTTCTTT NA TRBJ1-1 TRBV10-3 once
CASSLAEGGEQYF TGTGCCAGCAGCTTAGCAGAGGGAGGCGAGCAGTACTTC NA TRBJ2-7 TRBV7-7 NA
CATSRAGTGDGYTF TGTGCCACCAGCAGAGCGGGGACAGGGGACGGCTACACCTTC TRBD1 TRBJ1-2 TRBV15 few
CASSPPGTASTYGYTF TGTGCCAGCAGTCCCCCCGGGACAGCTTCGACCTATGGCTACACCTTC TRBD1 TRBJ1-2 TRBV12-3/TRBV12-4 few
CASSFPGNSNQPQHF TGTGCCAGCAGTTTTCCGGGAAATAGCAATCAGCCCCAGCATTTT NA TRBJ1-5 TRBV28 few
CASSLKGLEKLFF TGTGCCAGCAGTTTAAAGGGTTTGGAAAAACTGTTTTTT NA TRBJ1-4 TRBV12-3/TRBV12-4 few
CASSLSGHGYEQYF TGTGCCAGCAGTCTCTCGGGACACGGCTACGAGCAGTACTTC NA TRBJ2-7 TRBV12-3/TRBV12-4 many
CASSHYGGGETQYF TGTGCCAGCAGCCACTATGGTGGAGGGGAGACCCAGTACTTC NA TRBJ2-5 TRBV11-3 many
CASSLDGRALYF TGTGCCAGCAGTTTGGATGGCAGGGCCCTGTACTTC NA TRBJ2-7 TRBV12-3/TRBV12-4 NA
CASRKGTVPYEQYF TGTGCCAGCAGGAAGGGGACAGTCCCCTACGAGCAGTACTTC TRBD1 TRBJ2-7 TRBV28 many
CASSTHGAPGELFF TGTGCCAGCAGCACCCACGGAGCTCCCGGGGAGCTGTTTTTT NA TRBJ2-2 TRBV9 NA
CASSSLPGVEQYF TGTGCCAGCAGTTCCCTCCCGGGAGTCGAGCAGTACTTC NA TRBJ2-7 TRBV12-3/TRBV12-4 NA
CASSFTGPGELFF TGTGCCAGCAGCTTCACAGGCCCCGGGGAGCTGTTTTTT NA TRBJ2-2 TRBV7-9 NA
CAWSSSLHTEAFF TGTGCCTGGAGTAGTTCCCTTCACACTGAAGCTTTCTTT NA TRBJ1-1 TRBV30 NA
CASSVGVGGDFRETQYF TGTGCCAGCAGTGTAGGGGTGGGCGGGGATTTTCGAGAGACCCAGTACTTC NA TRBJ2-5 TRBV25-1 NA
CASSVEDRGISPLHF TGTGCCAGCAGCGTAGAGGACAGGGGTATTTCACCCCTCCACTTT TRBD1 TRBJ1-6 TRBV9 NA
CASSYVQGGGSTYEQYF TGTGCCAGCAGTTATGTCCAAGGGGGAGGTTCAACCTACGAGCAGTACTTC NA TRBJ2-7 TRBV6-2/TRBV6-3 NA
CASTMGQGAETQYF TGTGCCAGCACCATGGGACAGGGGGCCGAGACCCAGTACTTC TRBD1 TRBJ2-5 TRBV12-3/TRBV12-4 many
CASSLVGPSLSYTF TGTGCCAGCAGTTTAGTTGGGCCATCCTTGAGCTACACCTTC NA TRBJ1-2 TRBV12-3/TRBV12-4 many
CSAISDTSYTEAFF TGCAGTGCTATCTCGGACACGAGCTATACTGAAGCTTTCTTT NA TRBJ1-1 TRBV20-1 many
CSVVQGRYEQYF TGCAGCGTTGTACAGGGGAGGTACGAGCAGTACTTC NA TRBJ2-7 TRBV29-1 few
CASSPTGTSDEQYF TGTGCCAGCAGCCCTACCGGGACTAGCGACGAGCAGTACTTC TRBD2 TRBJ2-7 TRBV5-6 NA
CSARPLTGDSQPQHF TGCAGTGCTAGACCTTTAACAGGGGATTCTCAGCCCCAGCATTTT TRBD1 TRBJ1-5 TRBV20-1 NA
CASRPPLAGAEEQYF TGTGCCAGCAGACCTCCCCTAGCGGGAGCCGAGGAGCAGTACTTC TRBD2 TRBJ2-7 TRBV27 NA
CASSAQGIGKNIQYF TGTGCCAGCAGTGCACAGGGGATTGGCAAAAACATTCAGTACTTC TRBD1 TRBJ2-4 TRBV28 few
CAWSLTGDQPQHF TGTGCCTGGAGTCTGACAGGGGATCAGCCCCAGCATTTT TRBD1 TRBJ1-5 TRBV30 NA
CSARDLGSSGSLRETQYF TGCAGTGCTAGAGATCTAGGATCTAGCGGGAGTCTCCGAGAGACCCAGTACTTC TRBD2 TRBJ2-5 TRBV20-1 NA
CASKGASTDTQYF TGTGCCAGCAAGGGGGCTAGCACAGATACGCAGTATTTT TRBD1 TRBJ2-3 TRBV2 NA